Listed below are T cell receptor beta chains from one sample, sequenced in a study of blood T cells in healthy people across ages. TCRdb itself ran the 5' RACE reads through MiXCR, one entry per CDR3 protein. The repertoire includes around 1,800,000 distinct CDR3 sequences, roughly two fifths of them detected once, and 20% to 25% sits in the top ten. The specimen was blood. The receptors were sampled from a human donor in good health. CDR3s include the opening cysteine and the closing phenylalanine or tryptophan. D genes are given only for firm matches. Expanded clones get a size class; other rows say once, few or many, or leave the size out.

d_call: NA; clone_size: NA; j_call: TRBJ2-7; v_call: TRBV18; cdr3_nt: TGTACCAGCTCTCGGCCTTCAGGGATTTACGAGCAGTACTTC; cdr3_aa: CTSSRPSGIYEQYF
d_call: TRBD2; clone_size: few; j_call: TRBJ2-7; v_call: TRBV2; cdr3_nt: TGTGCCAGCAGTGAAGCGCCCCCGGGACTAACCACCTACGAGCAGTACTTC; cdr3_aa: CASSEAPPGLTTYEQYF
d_call: NA; clone_size: NA; j_call: TRBJ2-5; v_call: TRBV20-1; cdr3_nt: TGCAGTGCTAGCGTAGACTCGTGGGCAGAGACCCAGTACTTC; cdr3_aa: CSASVDSWAETQYF
d_call: TRBD1; clone_size: few; j_call: TRBJ2-6; v_call: TRBV24-1; cdr3_nt: TGTGCCACCAGTGGTGAGACAGGGGGCCTCTCTGGGGCCAACGTCCTGACTTTC; cdr3_aa: CATSGETGGLSGANVLTF
d_call: TRBD2; clone_size: few; j_call: TRBJ2-5; v_call: TRBV18; cdr3_nt: TGTGCCAGCAGTCCTAGCGGGGTACAAGAGACCCAGTACTTC; cdr3_aa: CASSPSGVQETQYF
d_call: TRBD2; clone_size: NA; j_call: TRBJ2-1; v_call: TRBV19; cdr3_nt: TGTGCCAGTCAGCTAGCGGGGACTTACAATGAGCAGTTCTTC; cdr3_aa: CASQLAGTYNEQFF
d_call: NA; clone_size: few; j_call: TRBJ2-7; v_call: TRBV24-1; cdr3_nt: TGTGCCACCAGTGACATCCGGGACGGCTACGAGCAGTACTTC; cdr3_aa: CATSDIRDGYEQYF
d_call: TRBD2; clone_size: NA; j_call: TRBJ2-3; v_call: TRBV7-3; cdr3_nt: TGTGCCAGCAGCCCAAACGGGGGGGCTAACACAGATACGCAGTATTTT; cdr3_aa: CASSPNGGANTDTQYF
d_call: TRBD1; clone_size: few; j_call: TRBJ2-7; v_call: TRBV5-1; cdr3_nt: TGCGCCAGCAGCTTGGAACAGGGGGTTTTCTACGAGCAGTACTTC; cdr3_aa: CASSLEQGVFYEQYF
d_call: TRBD2; clone_size: NA; j_call: TRBJ2-3; v_call: TRBV10-3; cdr3_nt: TGTGCCATCAGCCGGACTAGCGTGGAGACAGATACGCAGTATTTT; cdr3_aa: CAISRTSVETDTQYF